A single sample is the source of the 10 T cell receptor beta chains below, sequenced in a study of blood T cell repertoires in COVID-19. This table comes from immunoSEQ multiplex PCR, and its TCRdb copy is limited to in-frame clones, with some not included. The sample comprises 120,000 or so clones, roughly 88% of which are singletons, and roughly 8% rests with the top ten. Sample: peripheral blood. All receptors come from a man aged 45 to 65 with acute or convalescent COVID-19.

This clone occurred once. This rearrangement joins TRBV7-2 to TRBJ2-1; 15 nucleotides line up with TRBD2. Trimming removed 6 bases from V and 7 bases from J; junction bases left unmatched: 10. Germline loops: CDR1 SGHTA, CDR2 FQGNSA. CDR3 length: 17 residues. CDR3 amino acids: CASRLSPGTSGRNEQFF. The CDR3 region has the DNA TGTGCCAGCAGATTAAGTCCCGGGACTAGCGGGAGGAATGAGCAGTTCTTC.

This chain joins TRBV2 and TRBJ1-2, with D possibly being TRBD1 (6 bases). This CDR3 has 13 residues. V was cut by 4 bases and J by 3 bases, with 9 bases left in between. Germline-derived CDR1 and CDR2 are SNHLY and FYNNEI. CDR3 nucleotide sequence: TGTGCCAGCAGTGGGTCAGGGGACTATGGCTACACCTTC. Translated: CASSGSGDYGYTF. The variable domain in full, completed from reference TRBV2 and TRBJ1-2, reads EPEVTQTPSHQVTQMGQEVILRCVPISNHLYFYWYRQILGQKVEFLVSFYNNEISEKSEIFDDQFSVERPDGSNFTLKIRSTKLEDSAMYFCASSGSGDYGYTFGSGTRLTVV.

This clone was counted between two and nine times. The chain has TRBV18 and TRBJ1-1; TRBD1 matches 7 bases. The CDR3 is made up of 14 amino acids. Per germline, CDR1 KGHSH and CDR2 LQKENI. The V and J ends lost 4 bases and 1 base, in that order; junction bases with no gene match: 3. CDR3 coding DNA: TGTGCCAGCTCACAAGGGGGCTGGAACACTGAAGCTTTCTTT. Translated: CASSQGGWNTEAFF.

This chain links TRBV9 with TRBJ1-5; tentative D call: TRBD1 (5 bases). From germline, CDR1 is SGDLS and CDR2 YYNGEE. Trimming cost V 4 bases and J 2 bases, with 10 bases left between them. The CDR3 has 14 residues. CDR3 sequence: CASSQGVGNQPQHF. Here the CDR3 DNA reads TGTGCCAGCAGCCAAGGGGTGGGCAATCAGCCCCAGCATTTT.

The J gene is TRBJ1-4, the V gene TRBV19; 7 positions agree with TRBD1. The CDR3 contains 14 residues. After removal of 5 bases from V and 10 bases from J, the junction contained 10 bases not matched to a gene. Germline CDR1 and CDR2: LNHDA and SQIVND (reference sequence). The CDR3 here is CASSHPGQTGKLFF. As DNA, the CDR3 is TGTGCCAGTAGTCACCCGGGACAGACGGGAAAACTGTTTTTT.

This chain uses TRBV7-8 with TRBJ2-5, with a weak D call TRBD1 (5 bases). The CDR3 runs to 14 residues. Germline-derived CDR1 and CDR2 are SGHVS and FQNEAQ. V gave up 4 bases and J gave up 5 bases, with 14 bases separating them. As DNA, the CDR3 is TGTGCCAGCAGCTCACCAGGGTATGGCGAGACCCAGTACTTC. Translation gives CASSSPGYGETQYF. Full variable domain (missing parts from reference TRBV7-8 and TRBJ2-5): GAGVSQSPRYKVAKRGQDVALRCDPISGHVSLFWYQQALGQGPEFLTYFQNEAQLDKSGLPSDRFFAERPEGSVSTLKIQRTQQEDSAVYLCASSSPGYGETQYFGPGTRLLVL.

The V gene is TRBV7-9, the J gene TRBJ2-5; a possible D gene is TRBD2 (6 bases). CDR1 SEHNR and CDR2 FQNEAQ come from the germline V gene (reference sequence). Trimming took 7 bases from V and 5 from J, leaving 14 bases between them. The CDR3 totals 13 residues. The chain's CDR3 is CASTPWAGETQYF. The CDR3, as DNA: TGTGCCAGCACCCCTTGGGCGGGGGAGACCCAGTACTTC.

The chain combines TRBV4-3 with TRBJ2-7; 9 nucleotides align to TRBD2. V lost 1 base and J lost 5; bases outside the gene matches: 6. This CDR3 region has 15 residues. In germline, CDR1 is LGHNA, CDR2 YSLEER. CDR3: CASSQVGGRADEQYF. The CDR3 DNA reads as TGCGCCAGCAGCCAAGTAGGCGGGAGGGCCGACGAGCAGTACTTC.

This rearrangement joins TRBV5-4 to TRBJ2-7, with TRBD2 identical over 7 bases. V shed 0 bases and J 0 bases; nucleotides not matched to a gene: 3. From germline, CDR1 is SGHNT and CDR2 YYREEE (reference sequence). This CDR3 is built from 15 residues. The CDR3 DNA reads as TGTGCCAGCAGCTTGGGGGGACTAAGCTCCTACGAGCAGTACTTC. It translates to CASSLGGLSSYEQYF.

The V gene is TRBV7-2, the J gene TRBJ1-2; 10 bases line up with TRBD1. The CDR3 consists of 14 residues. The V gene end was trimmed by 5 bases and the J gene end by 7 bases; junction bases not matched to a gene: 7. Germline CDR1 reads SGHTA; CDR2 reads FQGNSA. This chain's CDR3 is CASSLRQGAVGYTF. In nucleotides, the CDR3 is TGTGCCAGCAGCCTTCGACAGGGGGCGGTTGGCTACACCTTC.